The rows below give T cell receptor beta chains drawn from one sample of a study of CD8 T cells in Susac syndrome. MiXCR was run by TCRdb on the immunoSEQ multiplex PCR reads, yielding one entry per CDR3 protein. This table holds 200,000 to 250,000 distinct CDR3 sequences, roughly 96% found once. Sequenced sample: CD4+ T cells from PBMCs. These receptors were obtained from a human donor with multiple sclerosis. CDR3s include the opening cysteine and the closing phenylalanine or tryptophan. A D gene is named only where the DNA matches it firmly. Not every row has a clone size; where given, it reads once, few, many or a size class.

v_gene,abundance,d_gene,j_gene,CDR3aa,CDR3nt
TRBV20-1,.,TRBD2,TRBJ2-3,CSARGAGGNTDTQYF,TGCAGTGCTAGAGGCGCGGGGGGGAACACAGATACGCAGTATTTT
TRBV18,.,.,TRBJ2-1,CASSPTEYNEQFF,TGTGCCAGCTCGCCGACCGAGTACAATGAGCAGTTCTTC
TRBV19,.,TRBD1,TRBJ2-1,CASGQPGQGNEQFF,TGTGCCAGTGGCCAACCGGGACAGGGAAATGAGCAGTTCTTC
TRBV27,.,TRBD1,TRBJ2-5,CASSPTGQGIAVTQYF,TGTGCCAGCAGTCCAACCGGACAGGGAATCGCGGTGACCCAGTACTTC
TRBV7-8,.,.,TRBJ2-7,CASSLSGTSYEQYF,TGTGCCAGCAGCTTAAGCGGTACCTCCTACGAGCAGTACTTC
TRBV7-9,once,.,TRBJ1-6,CASSLARRGGSSPLHF,TGTGCCAGCAGCTTAGCGCGTCGGGGGGGTAGTTCACCCCTCCACTTT
TRBV25-1,.,.,TRBJ1-6,CASSEGLREGPLHF,TGTGCCAGCAGTGAAGGTCTGCGGGAGGGTCCCCTCCACTTT
TRBV6-6,once,.,TRBJ1-5,CASSYSLSLSNQPQHF,TGTGCCAGCAGTTACTCATTGTCCCTTAGCAATCAGCCCCAGCATTTT
TRBV7-9,.,.,TRBJ2-7,CASSIVKHSAPGFYEQYF,TGTGCCAGCAGCATCGTCAAACACAGCGCTCCGGGGTTCTACGAGCAGTACTTC
TRBV20-1,.,TRBD2,TRBJ2-7,CSASEAGVFEQYF,TGCAGTGCTAGTGAGGCGGGGGTTTTCGAGCAGTACTTC
TRBV20-1,.,.,TRBJ2-7,CSARGQGINEQYF,TGCAGTGCTAGAGGGCAGGGCATCAACGAGCAGTACTTC
TRBV9,.,TRBD1,TRBJ1-2,CASSVGQGTNGYTF,TGTGCCAGCAGCGTCGGACAGGGCACGAATGGCTACACCTTC
TRBV15,.,.,TRBJ2-3,CATSRVVVAASDTQYF,TGTGCCACCAGCAGAGTCGTAGTGGCGGCCTCGGATACGCAGTATTTT
TRBV9,.,.,TRBJ1-6,CASSVGGGNNSPLHF,TGTGCCAGCAGCGTCGGAGGGGGTAATAATTCACCCCTCCACTTT
TRBV29-1,.,TRBD1,TRBJ2-4,CSAGQGNIQYF,TGCAGCGCCGGACAGGGGAACATTCAGTACTTC
TRBV21-1,.,.,TRBJ2-7,CADVPYEQYF,TGTGCCGACGTACCTTACGAGCAGTACTTC
TRBV5-4,.,.,TRBJ1-2,CASSLAIEGYTF,TGTGCCAGCAGCTTGGCCATTGAGGGCTACACCTTC
TRBV6-6,.,TRBD2,TRBJ2-7,CASSTGGPYEQYF,TGTGCCAGCTCTACGGGAGGTCCCTACGAGCAGTACTTC
TRBV7-2,.,.,TRBJ2-6,CASQGYGANVLTF,TGTGCCAGCCAGGGGTATGGGGCCAACGTCCTGACTTTC
TRBV20-1,.,TRBD1,TRBJ1-2,CSASWTGAGGYTF,TGCAGTGCTAGCTGGACAGGGGCTGGAGGCTACACCTTC
TRBV12-3/TRBV12-4,.,.,TRBJ2-3,CASSPYSDTQYF,TGTGCCAGCAGCCCGTATTCAGATACGCAGTATTTT
TRBV10-3,once,.,TRBJ2-1,CAISESKGGYHNEQFF,TGTGCCATCAGTGAGTCGAAGGGGGGCTACCATAATGAGCAGTTCTTC
TRBV5-4,.,.,TRBJ1-2,CASSPRTANYGYTF,TGTGCCAGCAGCCCCAGGACAGCAAACTATGGCTACACCTTC
TRBV15,.,.,TRBJ2-7,CATSRESGLYYEQYF,TGTGCCACCAGCAGAGAATCGGGACTTTACTACGAGCAGTACTTC
TRBV9,.,.,TRBJ1-1,CASSVGPANTEAFF,TGTGCCAGCAGCGTAGGGCCCGCGAACACTGAAGCTTTCTTT
TRBV2,.,.,TRBJ2-4,CASSGEPIQYF,TGTGCCAGCAGTGGGGAACCTATTCAGTACTTC
TRBV30,once,.,TRBJ1-2,CAWSVGGPWGGYTF,TGTGCCTGGAGTGTAGGCGGCCCCTGGGGGGGCTACACCTTC